Below, 14 T cell receptor beta chains from the same sample are listed, as sequenced in a study of blood T cells in healthy people across ages. A sample-barcoded 5' primer and a J-beta primer mix were used in a second PCR of roughly 7 to 12 cycles. MiXCR, run by TCRdb on the 5' RACE reads, gives a single entry per CDR3 protein. The sample gives fewer than 800,000 distinct CDR3 sequences, 20% to 25% of which show up once; approximately 3.7% is in the top ten. The sample was blood. Receptors were obtained from a man aged 70-80 years in good health.

This clonotype has a handful of counts. The genes are TRBV12-3 or TRBV12-4 and TRBJ2-1; no definite D call. This CDR3 has 11 residues. V was shortened by 11 bases and J by 6 bases, with 11 bases between the two germline ends. CDR3: CAASRGNEQFF. The CDR3 nucleotides are TGTGCCGCCTCGCGAGGCAATGAGCAGTTCTTC.

This clonotype was counted only a few times. The chain employs TRBV4-2 and TRBJ2-1; 8 bases fit TRBD2. The CDR3 has 17 amino acids. The junction had 9 bases not matched to a gene; V was cut back by 4 bases and J by 1 base. The germline CDR1 and CDR2 sequences are LGHNA and YNFKEQ. The CDR3 region is CASSPKPGGRSYNEQFF. The CDR3 DNA reads TGTGCCAGCAGCCCGAAACCCGGCGGGAGGTCCTACAATGAGCAGTTCTTC.

The chain recombines TRBV20-1 with TRBJ2-5; 7 positions match TRBD1. The CDR3 extends over 11 amino acids. Germline assignment: CDR1 DFQATT and CDR2 SNEGSKA (reference sequence). V lost 7 bases to trimming and J lost 5 bases; unmatched junction nucleotides: 4. The CDR3 is CSVQGDETQYF. CDR3 coding DNA: TGCAGTGTGCAGGGGGATGAGACCCAGTACTTC.

The V and J genes are TRBV7-3 and TRBJ2-2, with D possibly matching TRBD1 (6 bases). The V end was cut by 4 bases, the J end by 0 bases, with 12 bases between. The germline V gene has CDR1 SGHTA and CDR2 FQGTGA. The CDR3 loop spans 16 amino acids. The CDR3 protein is CASSYTGTTNTGELFF. The CDR3 DNA reads TGTGCCAGCAGCTACACCGGGACAACGAACACCGGGGAGCTGTTTTTT.

The gene calls are TRBV18 and TRBJ2-1, with 9 bases identical to TRBD2. Germline CDR1 and CDR2: KGHSH and LQKENI. The CDR3 has 16 amino acids. The ends lost 3 bases at V and 7 bases at J; junction bases unmatched: 10. CDR3: CASSPSGSRVPNEQFF. Written as DNA, the CDR3 is TGTGCCAGCTCACCTAGCGGGAGCCGGGTTCCGAATGAGCAGTTCTTC.

In nucleotides, the CDR3 is TGTGCCAGCAGCTTAGGGGGGAAGATCACAGATACGCAGTATTTT. Translating gives CASSLGGKITDTQYF. The rearrangement joins TRBV7-2 to TRBJ2-3, with D possibly called TRBD1 or TRBD2 (5 bases each). Trimming removed 1 base at V and 2 bases at J, with 10 bases between. The CDR3 is 15 amino acids. Germline loops: CDR1 SGHTA, CDR2 FQGNSA.

In this sample, this clonotype turned up many times. The chain joins TRBV18 to TRBJ2-7, with a tentative D call TRBD2 (6 bases). Per germline, CDR1 KGHSH and CDR2 LQKENI. The V end was cut by 3 bases, the J end by 5 bases, with 14 bases between. This CDR3 comprises 14 residues. For the CDR3, the DNA is TGTGCCAGCTCACCGCGAGGAGGGTCGGACGAGCAGTACTTC. This gives the protein CASSPRGGSDEQYF.

V usage is TRBV24-1 and J usage is TRBJ2-3, with 10 bases matching TRBD2. The germline V gene has CDR1 KGHDR and CDR2 SFDVKD. The CDR3 has 16 amino acids. J was trimmed by 0 bases and V by 3 bases; bases with no gene match: 2. CDR3 amino acids: CATSDRTSGSTDTQYF. In DNA, the CDR3 is TGTGCCACCAGTGATAGGACTAGCGGTAGCACAGATACGCAGTATTTT.

This chain joins TRBV7-9 and TRBJ2-1; 12 bases match TRBD2. Germline V lookup: CDR1 SEHNR, CDR2 FQNEAQ (reference sequence). J gave up 10 bases and V 5 bases, and 9 bases lay outside the gene matches. This CDR3 has 15 residues. CDR3 protein: CASSVRLAGALEQFF. The CDR3 DNA sequence: TGTGCCAGCAGCGTCCGACTAGCGGGAGCATTAGAGCAGTTCTTC.

This clonotype was found a few times. At one end, the junction sequence differs from germline, possibly due to a read error. The chain links TRBV7-8 to TRBJ2-5; TRBD2 aligns across 12 bases. The CDR3 has 16 residues. Germline CDR1 SGHVS, CDR2 FQNEAQ. The CDR3 reads CASTSRTSGNEETQHF. CDR3 sequence (DNA): TGTGCCAGCACCTCTCGGACTAGCGGGAACGAAGAGACCCAGCACTTC.

This clonotype was detected a few times. CDR3 nucleotides: TGCGCCAGCAGCGATAGCGGGAGGGGGAACGAGCAGTACTTC. Translating it yields CASSDSGRGNEQYF. The rearrangement uses TRBV5-1 and TRBJ2-7, with 11 positions matching TRBD2. The CDR3 has 14 amino acids. In germline, CDR1 is SGHRS, CDR2 YFSETQ. After removal of 4 bases from V and 5 bases from J, the junction contained 5 bases not matched to a gene.

This clonotype was seen only a few times. This chain connects TRBV3-1 to TRBJ2-5; TRBD2 aligns across 9 bases. CDR1 is LGHDT, CDR2 YNNKEL, per germline (reference sequence). After removal of 0 bases from V and 4 bases from J, the junction contained 9 bases not matched to a gene. CDR3 length: 17 residues. This CDR3 is CASSQEGYSGSGETQYF. The CDR3 bases are TGTGCCAGCAGCCAAGAGGGGTATAGCGGGAGTGGAGAGACCCAGTACTTC.

This clonotype was counted only a few times. One end of the junction fails to match germline, which may point to a read error. The V gene is TRBV28, the J gene TRBJ2-5, with D unclear. This CDR3 has 14 amino acids. CDR1 is MDHEN, CDR2 SYDVKM, per germline. The CDR3 nucleotides are TGTGCCAGCAGTTCTGGACCATTCCCCGTCTCGGAGTTCTTC. Amino acids: CASSSGPFPVSEFF.

V gene TRBV3-1 combines with J gene TRBJ2-3, with 11 bases that match TRBD2. The CDR3 has 19 residues. V trimming: 4 bases; J trimming: 5 bases; junction bases outside the gene matches: 17. In germline, CDR1 is LGHDT, CDR2 YNNKEL (reference sequence). CDR3 region: CASSRQAPLAGVYEDTQYF. The CDR3, as DNA: TGTGCCAGCAGCCGCCAGGCCCCACTAGCGGGAGTTTACGAAGATACGCAGTATTTT.